This paragraph reports one TCR beta chain. Antigen: not known. RNA, once extracted, was reverse transcribed into cDNA for use as the sequencing template. Profiling relied on immunoSEQ multiplex PCR, and the TCRdb table lists in-frame clones only, not all of them. Among 100,000 to 150,000 clones listed, roughly 58% were seen once. The data were taken from a study of CD8+ T cells in alopecia areata. Notes on the study in general: In scalp and blood, many expanded lesional clones persisted during tofacitinib. Uncertainty remains about how baseline CD8+ expansion links to response, with one nonresponder. Resident alphabeta T cells of normal skin are also sequenced in scalp samples.

Documented treatment: oral pan-JAK inhibitor, 5-10 mg twice daily. Germline values: CDR1 SNHLY, CDR2 FYNNEI. With V trimmed by 6 bases and J by 2 bases, 6 bases remained unmatched. The CDR3 is 14 amino acids. The receptor was isolated from a human donor with alopecia areata. The chain combines TRBV2 with TRBJ1-2; 7 nucleotides align to TRBD1. Material: CD8+ T cells sorted from blood, obtained at week 4, from a patient treated with tofacitinib. CDR3 DNA sequence: TGTGCCAGCAGGAGGGACAGCTTAAACTATGGCTACACCTTC. The encoded protein is CASRRDSLNYGYTF.